Below are 20 T cell receptor beta chains sequenced from a single sample in a study of identical twins. MiXCR, applied by TCRdb to the 5' RACE reads, yields one record per CDR3 protein. The repertoire holds over 550,000 distinct CDR3 sequences, with under 8.5% as singletons. The same specimen was also included in a second study, on yellow fever vaccine responses in identical twins.

Specimen: PBMCs. These receptors came from a woman aged 18 to 35 in good health.

A few counts support this clonotype. This chain uses TRBV6-1 with TRBJ2-7; 7 nucleotides agree with TRBD2. The germline gives CDR1 MNHNS, CDR2 SASEGT. The V gene end was trimmed by 8 bases and the J gene end by 0 bases; junction bases not matched to a gene: 4. The CDR3 is 13 residues long. DNA of the CDR3: TGTGCCAGCGAGGGCGGGAGCTCCTACGAGCAGTACTTC. This codes for CASEGGSSYEQYF.

This clonotype was seen many times. The chain combines TRBV5-1 with TRBJ2-3; 7 nucleotides line up with TRBD2. The ends lost 1 base at V and 2 bases at J; junction bases unmatched: 1. CDR1 SGHRS and CDR2 YFSETQ come from the germline V gene. The CDR3 runs to 14 residues. CDR3 region: CASSLSGTTDTQYF. The CDR3 nucleotides read TGCGCCAGCAGCTTGAGCGGGACCACAGATACGCAGTATTTT.

This clonotype was recorded at least ten times. The chain is built from TRBV10-3 and TRBJ2-7; possible D gene TRBD1, 5 bases. The germline V and J ends were trimmed by 8 bases and 0 bases, with 14 bases remaining between them. The CDR3 has 14 amino acids. Germline values: CDR1 ENHRY, CDR2 SYGVKD. This CDR3 reads CAIADRRGSYEQYF. CDR3 sequence (DNA): TGTGCCATCGCCGATAGAAGGGGCTCCTACGAGCAGTACTTC.

The genes are TRBV12-3 or TRBV12-4 and TRBJ1-2; possibly TRBD1 for D (5 bases). V was trimmed by 5 bases and J by 4 bases, leaving 17 bases between them. The CDR3 contains 15 residues. CDR3 residues: CASSQDTFEGYGYTF. CDR3 nucleotide sequence: TGTGCCAGCAGTCAGGACACCTTTGAGGGCTATGGCTACACCTTC.

Ten or more counts support this clonotype. The V and J genes are TRBV20-1 and TRBJ1-1; the D is unclear. The length of the CDR3 is 15 residues. Trimming removed 3 bases at V and 3 bases at J, with 17 bases between. Per germline, CDR1 DFQATT and CDR2 SNEGSKA (reference sequence). CDR3 sequence: CSASWAQVGDTEAFF. For the CDR3, the DNA is TGCAGTGCTAGCTGGGCGCAGGTTGGGGACACTGAAGCTTTCTTT.

V usage is TRBV9 and J usage is TRBJ2-3; tentative D call: TRBD2 (6 bases). With 4 bases removed from V and 5 bases from J, the gap between germline ends came to 17 bases. The CDR3 extends over 15 amino acids. Germline lookup yields CDR1 SGDLS and CDR2 YYNGEE. The CDR3 coding sequence is TGTGCCAGCAGCACCATACTTCGGGGGATAGATACGCAGTATTTT. This codes for CASSTILRGIDTQYF.

This sequence joins TRBV24-1 and TRBJ2-2; 9 bases are a match to TRBD1. Per the germline V gene, CDR1 is KGHDR and CDR2 is SFDVKD. V dropped 4 bases and J dropped 5; count of bases not matched to a gene: 7. The CDR3 runs to 16 residues. CDR3 in amino acids: CATSDSTGGYTGELFF. The CDR3 DNA reads as TGTGCCACCAGTGACTCAACAGGGGGCTATACCGGGGAGCTGTTTTTT.

This clonotype was detected many times. The rearrangement joins TRBV7-9 to TRBJ2-7; D gene uncertain. CDR3 size: 13 residues. The germline V gene encodes CDR1 SEHNR and CDR2 FQNEAQ (reference sequence). V gave up 2 bases and J gave up 2 bases, with 7 bases separating them. The CDR3 nucleotides read TGTGCCAGCAGCTTAAGCGATACCTACGAGCAGTACGTC. It translates to CASSLSDTYEQYV.

The J gene is TRBJ2-1, the V gene TRBV21-1; TRBD1 is taken as the D call from the table, unchecked against the DNA. TRBV21-1 is an annotated pseudogene. The CDR3 totals 15 residues. The CDR3: CASSKVQRQGVEQFF. CDR3 sequence (DNA): TGTGCCAGCAGCAAAGTTCAGAGACAGGGAGTTGAGCAGTTCTTC.

This sequence joins TRBV9 and TRBJ2-7, with D perhaps TRBD1 (6 bases). Per the germline V gene, CDR1 is SGDLS and CDR2 is YYNGEE. V was pared by 0 bases and J by 4 bases, with 11 bases between. The CDR3 consists of 14 residues. CDR3 nucleotide sequence: TGTGCCAGCAGCGTAGGGGACATTAATTACGAGCAGTACTTC. This gives the protein CASSVGDINYEQYF.

This clonotype was found many times. The chain joins TRBV24-1 to TRBJ2-3; no definite D call. This CDR3 is built from 15 residues. Trimming removed 2 bases from V and 3 bases from J, with 11 bases in between. Germline CDR1 is KGHDR and CDR2 is SFDVKD. The CDR3 DNA reads as TGTGCCACCAGTGATTCAGTGAACCCTACAGATACGCAGTATTTT. This translates into CATSDSVNPTDTQYF.

This clonotype was seen a few times. The chain uses TRBV12-3 or TRBV12-4 and TRBJ2-6, with D unclear. The CDR3 consists of 12 residues. The V end was cut by 8 bases, the J end by 6 bases, with 8 bases between. The CDR3 here is CASGVPANVLTF. As DNA, the CDR3 is TGTGCCAGCGGGGTCCCGGCCAACGTCCTGACTTTC.

This clonotype occurred a few times. J is TRBJ1-6 and V is TRBV5-6, with D perhaps TRBD1 (5 bases). Germline V CDR1 and CDR2: SGHDT, YYEEEE. The CDR3 length is 15 residues. V was trimmed by 2 bases and J by 7 bases, leaving 13 bases between them. The CDR3 DNA is TGTGCCAGCAGCTTCATCGGGGGTTTGAATTCACCCCTCCACTTT. Amino acid sequence: CASSFIGGLNSPLHF.

This clonotype was observed a handful of times. The CDR3 sequence is CASSRAIGNTEAFF. In DNA, the CDR3 is TGTGCCAGCAGTAGAGCAATTGGGAACACTGAAGCTTTCTTT. The chain couples TRBV6-1 to TRBJ1-1; no clear D. The germline gives CDR1 MNHNS, CDR2 SASEGT. V lost 5 bases to trimming and J lost 1 base, with 11 bases between them. This CDR3 has 14 amino acids.

This clonotype was observed at least ten times. The chain links TRBV7-9 to TRBJ2-4; possibly TRBD2 for D (6 bases). Germline V gene lookup returns CDR1 SEHNR and CDR2 FQNEAQ (reference sequence). The CDR3 runs 14 residues. Trimming stripped 1 base from V and 3 bases from J, with 7 bases between. This CDR3 is CASSLVGGKNIQYF. CDR3 bases: TGTGCCAGCAGCTTAGTGGGAGGCAAAAACATTCAGTACTTC.

The J gene is TRBJ2-2, the V gene TRBV12-3 or TRBV12-4, with TRBD2 identical over 9 bases. There are 16 residues in the CDR3. J was trimmed by 1 base and V by 6 bases; bases with no gene match: 6. CDR3 sequence: CASRGLASGNTGELFF. As DNA, the CDR3 is TGTGCCAGCAGGGGACTAGCCTCGGGGAACACCGGGGAGCTGTTTTTT.

The rearrangement joins TRBV5-1 to TRBJ2-5; possibly TRBD2 for D (7 bases). Looked up from germline, CDR1 is SGHRS and CDR2 is YFSETQ. This CDR3 is 14 amino acids long. The germline V and J ends were trimmed by 3 bases and 5 bases, with 14 bases remaining between them. The CDR3 nucleotides are TGCGCCAGCAGCTCCGGCGGGGGCCTTGAGACCCAGTACTTC. It codes for CASSSGGGLETQYF.

This rearrangement joins TRBV12-3 or TRBV12-4 to TRBJ2-1, with 8 nucleotides matching TRBD1. With V trimmed by 6 bases and J by 2 bases, 9 bases remained unmatched. The CDR3 covers 16 residues. For the CDR3, the DNA is TGTGCCAGCAGGAACTCCGGGACAGGACCCTACAATGAGCAGTTCTTC. Translating gives CASRNSGTGPYNEQFF.

This clonotype was seen only a few times. Here the CDR3 DNA reads TGCAGTGCTAGGGACCGCAGGGGGTTGAACACTGAAGCTTTCTTT. This codes for CSARDRRGLNTEAFF. J is TRBJ1-1 and V is TRBV20-1; 7 bases fit TRBD1. Germline V gene sequence: CDR1 DFQATT, CDR2 SNEGSKA (reference sequence). J lost 0 bases, V lost 3 bases, and 7 bases had no gene match. There are 15 residues in the CDR3.

This clonotype was counted a few times. The chain has TRBV6-4 and TRBJ1-1; D gene ambiguous. Germline loops: CDR1 MRHNA, CDR2 SNTAGT. V shed 1 base and J shed 4 bases, with 7 bases lying between them. This CDR3 spans 13 amino acids. The CDR3 DNA sequence: TGTGCCAGCAGTGACTGGGTGGGCACTGAAGCTTTCTTT. Translation gives CASSDWVGTEAFF.